The 10 T cell receptor beta chains below all came from one sample that was sequenced in a study of blood T cell repertoires in COVID-19. Method: immunoSEQ multiplex PCR; TCRdb's copy keeps in-frame clones and lacks some. Altogether approximately 300,000 clones are present, around nine tenths being singletons, with the ten largest covering more than 6%. The sample was peripheral blood. The receptors derive from a woman aged 30 to 39 with COVID-19, enrolled during active disease.

V and J are TRBV28 and TRBJ2-5; TRBD2 is a possible D gene (6 bases). CDR1 MDHEN and CDR2 SYDVKM come from the germline V gene. V lost 7 bases and J lost 5, with 14 bases in between. The CDR3 covers 13 residues. The CDR3, as DNA: TGTGCCAGCACCTGGGGGGTGGTGGAGACCCAGTACTTC. Encoded protein: CASTWGVVETQYF.

The DNA of the CDR3 is TGTGCCAGCAGCCGGGACTCGGGACTGCCATCAGGGCAGTTCTTC. Protein sequence: CASSRDSGLPSGQFF. The V call is TRBV7-2, the J call TRBJ2-1, with D maybe TRBD2 (6 bases). Germline values: CDR1 SGHTA, CDR2 FQGNSA. Trimming removed 5 bases at V and 12 bases at J, with 23 bases between. The CDR3 runs to 15 residues.

The V and J genes are TRBV6-5 and TRBJ1-1; D gene ambiguous. The CDR3 runs 15 residues. Germline V lookup: CDR1 MNHEY, CDR2 SVGAGI. The V end was cut by 6 bases, the J end by 5 bases, with 19 bases between. The CDR3 DNA follows: TGTGCCAGCAGACCCGAAATTACCGGGAGGACTGAAGCTTTCTTT. Amino acid sequence: CASRPEITGRTEAFF.

This rearrangement joins TRBV7-9 to TRBJ2-1; 11 nucleotides match TRBD2. The CDR3 consists of 14 residues. The V segment lost 6 bases and the J segment 6 bases; nucleotides outside the gene matches: 4. From germline, CDR1 is SEHNR and CDR2 FQNEAQ (reference sequence). CDR3 region: CASSWLAGGNEQFF. CDR3 DNA sequence: TGTGCCAGCAGTTGGCTAGCGGGAGGCAATGAGCAGTTCTTC.

This chain uses TRBV5-1 with TRBJ1-1; 7 bases fit TRBD1. This CDR3 contains 13 residues. Germline trimming cut 5 bases from V and 0 bases from J; bases unmatched to any gene: 1. Germline CDR1 is SGHRS and CDR2 is YFSETQ. The CDR3 DNA is TGCGCCAGCAGGGGACAGATGAACACTGAAGCTTTCTTT. Translation gives CASRGQMNTEAFF. Complete variable domain (other parts from reference TRBV5-1 and TRBJ1-1): KAGVTQTPRYLIKTRGQQVTLSCSPISGHRSVSWYQQTPGQGLQFLFEYFSETQRNKGNFPGRFSGRQFSNSRSEMNVSTLELGDSALYLCASRGQMNTEAFFGQGTRLTVV.

This clone came up once. This chain connects TRBV2 to TRBJ1-3; tentative D call: TRBD1 (6 bases). CDR3 size: 14 residues. Between the trimmed V and J ends, which lost 1 base and 6 bases, there was a span of 10 bases. CDR1 and CDR2 from the germline V gene are SNHLY and FYNNEI. Written as DNA, the CDR3 is TGTGCCAGCAGTGAAGACGGGGGGCTAAACACCATATATTTT. Residues: CASSEDGGLNTIYF. The full variable domain, rest sourced from reference TRBV2 and TRBJ1-3, is EPEVTQTPSHQVTQMGQEVILRCVPISNHLYFYWYRQILGQKVEFLVSFYNNEISEKSEIFDDQFSVERPDGSNFTLKIRSTKLEDSAMYFCASSEDGGLNTIYFGEGSWLTVV.

The V call is TRBV5-1, the J call TRBJ2-2; possibly TRBD2 for D (5 bases). V lost 5 bases, J lost 7 bases, and 15 bases lay in between. Germline loops: CDR1 SGHRS, CDR2 YFSETQ. This CDR3 comprises 14 residues. This chain's CDR3 is CASRDGVAVGELFF. The CDR3 coding sequence is TGCGCCAGCAGGGACGGGGTAGCCGTCGGGGAGCTGTTTTTT.

The V call is TRBV2, the J call TRBJ2-3; possible D gene TRBD1, 6 bases. The germline V gene encodes CDR1 SNHLY and CDR2 FYNNEI. V lost 5 bases, J lost 6 bases, and 15 bases lay in between. The CDR3 is made up of 14 amino acids. Here the CDR3 DNA reads TGTGCCAGCAGTTCCGCACAGGGTATTGATACGCAGTATTTT. It codes for CASSSAQGIDTQYF.

The genes are TRBV4-1 and TRBJ1-5; no definite D call. Germline lookup yields CDR1 MGHRA and CDR2 YSYEKL. V was pared by 1 base and J by 0 bases, with 7 bases between. This CDR3 region has 15 residues. The CDR3 sequence is CASSQAAYSNQPQHF. For the CDR3, the DNA is TGCGCCAGCAGCCAAGCCGCGTATAGCAATCAGCCCCAGCATTTT.

In this sample, this clone turned up once. The chain joins TRBV7-9 to TRBJ2-7; D is perhaps TRBD1 (6 bases). From germline, CDR1 is SEHNR and CDR2 FQNEAQ (reference sequence). V shed 5 bases and J shed 3 bases, with 17 bases lying between them. The CDR3 covers 15 residues. The CDR3, as DNA: TGTGCCAGCAGCCTCCCCGGGACACGAGACTACGAGCAGTACTTC. Its protein product is CASSLPGTRDYEQYF.